Below, 13 T cell receptor beta chains from the same sample are listed, as sequenced in a study of response to subunit inactivated influenza vaccine. From the RT-PCR reads, TCRdb called clonotypes with MiXCR, one entry per CDR3 protein. Here the sample spans 550,000 to 800,000 distinct CDR3 sequences, 15% to 19% being singletons. This specimen was PBMCs from blood, taken 12 days after vaccination. Source of these receptors: a man aged 45-65 years who received an inactivated influenza vaccine.

The sample holds one count of this clonotype. The chain joins TRBV7-9 to TRBJ1-5; possibly TRBD1 for D (5 bases). The V and J ends lost 4 bases and 3 bases respectively, with 13 bases between them. Per germline, CDR1 SEHNR and CDR2 FQNEAQ (reference sequence). CDR3 size: 15 residues. The CDR3 DNA reads as TGTGCCAGCAGCTCGGGACCGTTATTCAATCAGCCCCAGCATTTT. It encodes CASSSGPLFNQPQHF.

The rearrangement joins TRBV5-1 to TRBJ1-1; TRBD1 matches 8 bases. V dropped 5 bases and J dropped 1; count of bases not matched to a gene: 7. This CDR3 is built from 15 residues. Germline-derived CDR1 and CDR2 are SGHRS and YFSETQ. CDR3 bases: TGCGCCAGCAGAAATCCCGGGACAGGGAACACTGAAGCTTTCTTT. Residues: CASRNPGTGNTEAFF.

This clonotype came up a few times. V usage is TRBV20-1 and J usage is TRBJ2-3, with no clear D. CDR1 is DFQATT, CDR2 SNEGSKA, per germline (reference sequence). The CDR3 has 14 residues. The V and J ends lost 3 bases and 2 bases respectively, with 12 bases between them. CDR3 amino acids: CSASHRPVTDTQYF. CDR3 sequence (DNA): TGCAGTGCTAGTCACAGACCGGTCACAGATACGCAGTATTTT.

This chain connects TRBV29-1 to TRBJ2-3; tentative D call: TRBD2 (7 bases). The CDR3 has 12 amino acids. CDR1 and CDR2 from the germline V gene are SQVTM and ANQGSEA. V dropped 3 bases and J dropped 5 bases, with 9 bases sitting between them. The CDR3 region is CSVERGQDTQYF. The DNA of the CDR3 is TGCAGCGTTGAGCGGGGGCAAGATACGCAGTATTTT.

This chain uses TRBV29-1 with TRBJ2-3; D is unclear. V was pared by 6 bases and J by 0 bases, with 13 bases between. Germline V gene sequence: CDR1 SQVTM, CDR2 ANQGSEA. CDR3 length: 14 residues. This chain's CDR3 is CSVRVIRSTDTQYF. In DNA form, the CDR3 reads TGCAGCGTCCGGGTCATTCGAAGCACAGATACGCAGTATTTT.

The chain links TRBV5-1 to TRBJ1-1, with 9 bases identical to TRBD1. Germline V gene sequence: CDR1 SGHRS, CDR2 YFSETQ. With V trimmed by 2 bases and J by 0 bases, 8 bases remained unmatched. The CDR3 extends over 17 amino acids. CDR3 nucleotide sequence: TGCGCCAGCAGCTTTTCGGGACAGGGCTCCATGAACACTGAAGCTTTCTTT. Amino acids: CASSFSGQGSMNTEAFF.

Only a few counts were recorded for this clonotype. The rearrangement uses TRBV27 and TRBJ1-3, with 7 bases matching TRBD1. Germline V gene data show CDR1 as MNHEY and CDR2 as SMNVEV (reference sequence). The CDR3 is 15 amino acids. Trimming at V came to 8 bases and at J to 0 bases, leaving 7 bases not matched to a gene. CDR3 protein: CASGKTGLSGNTIYF. CDR3 bases: TGTGCCAGCGGAAAGACAGGGCTCTCTGGAAACACCATATATTTT.

The genes are TRBV5-4 and TRBJ2-4, with 9 bases identical to TRBD2. CDR3 length: 18 amino acids. CDR1 SGHNT and CDR2 YYREEE come from the germline V gene (reference sequence). The ends lost 0 bases at V and 2 bases at J; junction bases unmatched: 9. The CDR3 DNA sequence: TGTGCCAGCAGCTTGGCCGCGGGGGGGGGCGGGTCCAAAAACATTCAGTACTTC. Protein: CASSLAAGGGGSKNIQYF.

This rearrangement joins TRBV14 to TRBJ1-4, with D tentatively TRBD1 (5 bases). This CDR3 region has 14 residues. CDR1 SGHDN and CDR2 FVKESK come from the germline V gene. The V gene lost 0 bases and the J gene lost 12 bases, with 14 bases spanning the gap. The CDR3 is CASSQDLVGRELFF. The CDR3 nucleotides are TGTGCCAGCAGCCAAGATCTCGTCGGCAGGGAACTGTTTTTT.

CDR3 bases: TGCGCCAGCAGCCAAGCTTTGCTAGCGGGAGGGCCGGATACGCAGTATTTT. Translating it yields CASSQALLAGGPDTQYF. The V call is TRBV4-3, the J call TRBJ2-3, with TRBD2 matching over 12 bases. Germline V gene sequence: CDR1 LGHNA, CDR2 YSLEER. The CDR3 has 17 residues. V lost 1 base and J lost 6; bases outside the gene matches: 8.

This chain joins TRBV20-1 and TRBJ2-1; 16 bases fit TRBD2. Germline CDR1 is DFQATT and CDR2 is SNEGSKA (reference sequence). This CDR3 is built from 17 residues. Trimming took 5 bases from V and 4 from J; bases not matched to a gene: 8. The CDR3 reads CSAYVPGLAGGYNEQFF. As DNA, the CDR3 is TGCAGTGCTTACGTCCCGGGACTAGCGGGAGGGTACAATGAGCAGTTCTTC.

This CDR3 is CASSYPGTSGSRTPLHEQYF. For the CDR3, the DNA is TGTGCCAGCAGTTACCCGGGGACTAGCGGGAGCCGAACGCCGCTCCACGAGCAGTACTTC. The chain combines TRBV6-2 or TRBV6-3 with TRBJ2-7; TRBD2 matches 14 bases. V gave up 2 bases and J gave up 5 bases; unmatched junction bases: 17. This CDR3 comprises 20 residues. Germline V CDR1 and CDR2: MNHEY, SVGEGT.

This chain uses TRBV27 with TRBJ2-1, with D unresolved. V was pared by 2 bases and J by 4 bases, with 9 bases between. Per germline, CDR1 MNHEY and CDR2 SMNVEV (reference sequence). The CDR3 is 14 amino acids. This CDR3 is CASSLGVNYNEQFF. CDR3 nucleotides: TGTGCCAGCAGTTTAGGTGTGAATTACAATGAGCAGTTCTTC.